These 18 T cell receptor beta chains originate from one sample sequenced in a study of cytomegalovirus exposure and HLA in healthy donors. The PCR had 60 Vbeta and 13 Jbeta primers. TCRdb's table, derived via immunoSEQ multiplex PCR, lists solely in-frame clones and lacks some. The sample consists of fewer than 150,000 clones, about 78% of them appearing once. Sequencing was carried out using PBMCs. These receptors were obtained from a man in his forties or fifties in good health and CMV-seropositive.

The chain combines TRBV5-1 with TRBJ1-4; 7 bases align to TRBD1. The CDR3 is 16 amino acids. Per germline, CDR1 SGHRS and CDR2 YFSETQ. Trimming took 0 bases from V and 5 from J; bases not matched to a gene: 7. The CDR3 loop is CASSLDSQGVNEKLFF. CDR3 nucleotides: TGCGCCAGCAGCTTGGATTCGCAGGGGGTGAATGAAAAACTGTTTTTT.

The genes are TRBV5-1 and TRBJ1-1; D might be TRBD1 (5 bases). Germline CDR1 is SGHRS and CDR2 is YFSETQ. The length of the CDR3 is 14 residues. The V and J ends lost 0 bases and 1 base respectively, with 7 bases between them. The DNA of the CDR3 is TGCGCCAGCAGCTTGGGCACAGGGAACACTGAAGCTTTCTTT. Translating it yields CASSLGTGNTEAFF.

The J gene is TRBJ2-3, the V gene TRBV7-8; D might be TRBD2 (5 bases). CDR1 is SGHVS and CDR2 is FQNEAQ in the germline V gene. V gave up 5 bases and J gave up 0 bases, with 12 bases separating them. The CDR3 contains 15 residues. CDR3 sequence: CASSGSGISTDTQYF. DNA for the CDR3: TGTGCCAGCAGCGGAAGCGGTATAAGCACAGATACGCAGTATTTT. Full variable domain (remainder filled in from reference TRBV7-8 and TRBJ2-3): GAGVSQSPRYKVAKRGQDVALRCDPISGHVSLFWYQQALGQGPEFLTYFQNEAQLDKSGLPSDRFFAERPEGSVSTLKIQRTQQEDSAVYLCASSGSGISTDTQYFGPGTRLTVL.

This sequence joins TRBV7-8 and TRBJ1-1, with TRBD1 matching over 8 bases. V lost 5 bases and J lost 11; bases outside the gene matches: 13. The CDR3 is 14 residues long. Germline CDR1 SGHVS, CDR2 FQNEAQ. CDR3 amino acids: CASSPKLQGAGAFF. The CDR3 DNA sequence: TGTGCCAGCAGCCCCAAGTTGCAGGGGGCCGGGGCTTTCTTT.

This chain links TRBV7-2 with TRBJ2-1, with 9 bases matching TRBD2. The CDR3 has 16 amino acids. Germline assignment: CDR1 SGHTA and CDR2 FQGNSA. Germline trimming cut 3 bases from V and 5 bases from J; bases unmatched to any gene: 8. Here the CDR3 reads CASSLGLARRNNEQFF. Here the CDR3 DNA reads TGTGCCAGCAGCTTGGGACTAGCTCGCCGGAACAATGAGCAGTTCTTC. Filled out from reference TRBV7-2 and TRBJ2-1, the complete variable domain reads GAGVSQSPSNKVTEKGKDVELRCDPISGHTALYWYRQSLGQGLEFLIYFQGNSAPDKSGLPSDRFSAERTGGSVSTLTIQRTQQEDSAVYLCASSLGLARRNNEQFFGPGTRLTVL.

The sample holds one count of this clone. CDR3 region: CASSQSRGNTEAFF. The CDR3 DNA reads as TGCGCCAGCAGCCAATCCAGGGGGAACACTGAAGCTTTCTTT. The genes are TRBV4-1 and TRBJ1-1; D may be TRBD1 (6 bases). CDR1 MGHRA and CDR2 YSYEKL come from the germline V gene. The length of the CDR3 is 14 residues. V was trimmed by 2 bases and J by 1 base, leaving 8 bases between them.

The CDR3 is CASSPTGHSNQPQHF. Here the CDR3 DNA reads TGTGCCAGCAGTCCGACAGGCCATAGCAATCAGCCCCAGCATTTT. The chain combines TRBV6-6 with TRBJ1-5, with a weak D call TRBD1 (6 bases). The CDR3 has 15 residues. Germline V gene data show CDR1 as MNHNY and CDR2 as SVGAGI (reference sequence). Trimming left V 5 bases short and J 0 bases short, with 11 bases between.

V is TRBV30 and J is TRBJ1-1, with D uncertain. Between the trimmed V and J ends, which lost 2 bases and 0 bases, there was a span of 16 bases. The CDR3 runs 16 residues. CDR1 and CDR2 from the germline V gene are GTSNPN and SVGIG (reference sequence). The CDR3 is CAWSPAWESMNTEAFF. CDR3 DNA sequence: TGTGCCTGGAGTCCCGCATGGGAGAGCATGAACACTGAAGCTTTCTTT.

The sample holds one count of this clone. The chain is built from TRBV7-2 and TRBJ2-3, with 8 bases lining up with TRBD1. After removal of 2 bases from V and 2 bases from J, the junction contained 6 bases not matched to a gene. The CDR3 consists of 16 residues. The germline V gene encodes CDR1 SGHTA and CDR2 FQGNSA. CDR3 sequence reads: CASSLLRTGTTDTQYF. The DNA for the CDR3 is TGTGCCAGCAGCTTACTTAGGACAGGGACCACAGATACGCAGTATTTT.

The V and J genes are TRBV6-5 and TRBJ1-1; D is unclear. V was shortened by 4 bases and J by 5 bases, with 14 bases between the two germline ends. The germline V gene has CDR1 MNHEY and CDR2 SVGAGI. The CDR3 loop spans 14 amino acids. CDR3 in DNA: TGTGCCAGCAGTTCAACTCTGAAATGGACTGAAGCTTTCTTT. Translated, it gives CASSSTLKWTEAFF.

The rearrangement joins TRBV5-4 to TRBJ2-1; possible D gene TRBD1, 6 bases. This CDR3 region has 14 residues. V lost 2 bases and J lost 1, with 7 bases in between. Germline lookup yields CDR1 SGHNT and CDR2 YYREEE (reference sequence). The CDR3 is CASSFQGSYNEQFF. Here the CDR3 DNA reads TGTGCCAGCAGCTTTCAGGGGTCCTACAATGAGCAGTTCTTC.

The DNA for the CDR3 is TGCGCCAGCAGCCAAGATGGGGGGGGGCGAGAGACCCAGTACTTC. Protein: CASSQDGGGRETQYF. The chain links TRBV4-3 to TRBJ2-5; maybe TRBD2 (7 bases). CDR1 is LGHNA and CDR2 is YSLEER in the germline V gene. Trimming stripped 0 bases from V and 4 bases from J, with 12 bases between. The CDR3 totals 15 residues.

This clone was recorded a few times. The chain links TRBV4-2 to TRBJ2-6, with D possibly matching TRBD1 (6 bases). Trimming took 4 bases from V and 0 from J, leaving 13 bases between them. Per germline, CDR1 LGHNA and CDR2 YNFKEQ. This CDR3 is 17 amino acids long. In DNA form, the CDR3 reads TGTGCCAGCAGCCGCGGACAGACGAGCTCTGGGGCCAACGTCCTGACTTTC. Translation: CASSRGQTSSGANVLTF.

The table lists this clone with a few counts. The chain combines TRBV5-1 with TRBJ2-2; TRBD2 matches at 10 bases. The germline CDR1 and CDR2 sequences are SGHRS and YFSETQ. Trimming removed 0 bases from V and 2 bases from J; junction bases left unmatched: 10. CDR3 size: 19 residues. The CDR3 loop reads CASSLAVLAGAFNTGELFF. The DNA for the CDR3 is TGCGCCAGCAGCTTGGCGGTCCTAGCGGGGGCCTTCAACACCGGGGAGCTGTTTTTT.

J is TRBJ2-2 and V is TRBV10-1; no reliable D call. The germline V and J ends were trimmed by 0 bases and 1 base, with 12 bases remaining between them. From germline, CDR1 is WNHNN and CDR2 SYGVQD (reference sequence). CDR3 length: 17 residues. The CDR3 protein is CASSESKLPMNTGELFF. CDR3 coding DNA: TGCGCCAGCAGTGAGTCGAAGCTGCCGATGAACACCGGGGAGCTGTTTTTT.

The chain joins TRBV5-4 to TRBJ2-7; TRBD2 might be the D (6 bases). The V end lost 4 bases, the J end lost 0 bases, and 17 bases lay between the germline ends. Germline-derived CDR1 and CDR2 are SGHNT and YYREEE (reference sequence). The CDR3 loop spans 16 amino acids. As DNA, the CDR3 is TGTGCCAGCAGCCACGGAGTAGCGGCACCCTCCTACGAGCAGTACTTC. Encoded protein: CASSHGVAAPSYEQYF.

The chain has TRBV2 and TRBJ1-5; TRBD1 matches at 8 bases. Per germline, CDR1 SNHLY and CDR2 FYNNEI. Trimming removed 4 bases from V and 2 bases from J; junction bases left unmatched: 10. The CDR3 loop spans 17 amino acids. The CDR3 spells CASSGVAGGAGNQPQHF. CDR3 DNA sequence: TGTGCCAGCAGTGGTGTAGCAGGGGGCGCGGGCAATCAGCCCCAGCATTTT.

This clone has a single count. This chain links TRBV28 with TRBJ1-5; tentatively, D is TRBD1 (6 bases). Trimming removed 7 bases from V and 3 bases from J, with 16 bases in between. The V gene's germline CDR1 is MDHEN and CDR2 SYDVKM. The CDR3 runs 15 residues. The CDR3 region is CASTPRGGNNQPQHF. The CDR3 DNA sequence: TGTGCCAGCACCCCAAGGGGGGGGAACAATCAGCCCCAGCATTTT.